This section outlines one T cell receptor beta chain sequence together with its context. The clone's antigen remains unknown. No much larger clone is present one base from it, and per-base qualities are unavailable. A second Seattle source provided samples from volunteer blood donors who had recovered from COVID-19. The collaborating institutions used their own protocols to collect whole blood in K2EDTA tubes. For TCRbeta analysis, collaborators shipped samples in one of three forms: frozen whole blood, isolated PBMCs, or DNA extracted from either of those sample types. TCRbeta CDR3 regions were amplified from genomic DNA using the immunoSEQ Assay, a bias-controlled multiplex PCR. The source study handled its data this way. The number of nucleated cells in each sample was estimated from the amplification of reference gene primers within the assay. To quantify the absolute abundance of each unique TCRbeta CDR3 rearrangement, sequence reads were collapsed and filtered. Productive Simpson clonality was computed per sample as the square root of Simpson's diversity index over productive rearrangements. The table comes from immuneACCESS by way of TCRdb, which keeps in-frame sequences with V and J called. Part of the clones is missing from these tables; in studies checked, under half for an unresolved V gene and the rest for unknown reasons. V and J calls and clone size follow that table, whereas D and trimming were derived from the DNA. Within this sample are a few hundred thousand clones, with about 89% of them counted one time only. The top ten constitute 0.85% to 1% of the sample.

This record comes from a study of blood T cell repertoires in COVID-19 (dated by TCRdb to the early 2020s). Context from the whole study: Collaborator samples came from the United States, Italy and Spain and covered acute and convalescent phases of COVID-19. The prospective study material was composed of cDNA or gDNA derived from T cells, B-cell-depleted T cells, or PBMCs. Deeply sampled blood TCRbeta repertoires from subjects exposed to, actively infected with, or recovered from COVID-19 were included in the dataset. The repertoires were released in a freely available public database intended as a resource for research on the immune response to SARS-CoV-2. Samples were obtained from the ongoing ImmuneRACE study (first 160 participants) and from 1,254 subjects provided by 6 global collaborators. The sample metadata nearly always contained a de-identified subject ID, COVID-19 status, age in years and sex. HLA class I and class II types, where available, came from metadata supplied by the sample provider rather than from assay-based typing. Study-level results and caveats: The quantity of clinical and demographic metadata differed by source and by participant and was supplied without curation.

The CDR3 has 17 amino acids, counting the end cysteine and phenylalanine. The entry retains the CDR3 DNA only, 51 bases that are in frame from base 1. Trimming leaves V shorter by 5 bases and J shorter by 2 bases, with the junction holding 10 bases beyond the gene matches. CDR1 SGHTA and CDR2 FQGTGA were looked up in the germline V gene. The chain is made from TRBV7-3 and TRBJ2-1, with 9 bases in between that match TRBD2. This TCR was sampled from a woman in her 40s who had recovered from COVID-19. What was sequenced was peripheral blood. The DNA sequence is given as TGTGCCAGCAGCGACGATAGCGGGAGTGCGCCCTACAATGAGCAGTTCTTC. Its protein product is CASSDDSGSAPYNEQFF.